Sequencing of this T cell receptor beta chain was carried out in a study of PD-1 and CTLA-4 blockade in melanoma. Germline CDR1 reads SGHTA; CDR2 reads FQGTGA. The J segment lost 9 bases and the V segment lost 2 bases, leaving 4 bases of the junction unmatched. The CDR3 sequence is 13 residues long. TCRdb's table, derived via immunoSEQ multiplex PCR, lists solely in-frame clones and lacks some. This sample has about 31,000 clones, with approximately 90% found just once. The chain couples TRBV7-3 to TRBJ2-1, with 7 bases that match TRBD2. This clonotype was obtained from a human donor with melanoma. This specimen was CD8+ T cells from peripheral blood, taken from a patient given anti-PD-1 treatment. This CDR3 reads CASSLGSGAEQFF. CDR3 in DNA: TGTGCCAGCAGCTTAGGAAGCGGGGCTGAGCAGTTCTTC.